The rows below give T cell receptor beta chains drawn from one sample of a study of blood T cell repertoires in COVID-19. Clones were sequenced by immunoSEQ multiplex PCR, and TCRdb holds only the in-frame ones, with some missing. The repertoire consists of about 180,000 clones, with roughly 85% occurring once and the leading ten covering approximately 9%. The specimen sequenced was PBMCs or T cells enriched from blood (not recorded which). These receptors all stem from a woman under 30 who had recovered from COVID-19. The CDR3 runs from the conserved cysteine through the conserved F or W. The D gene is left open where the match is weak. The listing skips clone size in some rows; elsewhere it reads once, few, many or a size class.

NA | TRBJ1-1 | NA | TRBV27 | CASSLGWADVGRNAEAFF | TGTGCCAGCAGTCTTGGGTGGGCCGACGTGGGGAGGAACGCTGAAGCTTTCTTT
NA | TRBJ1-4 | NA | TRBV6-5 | CASTEIFYEKLFF | TGTGCCAGCACGGAGATTTTCTATGAAAAACTGTTTTTT
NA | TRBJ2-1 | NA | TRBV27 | CASRSPGYDYNEQFF | TGTGCCAGCCGTTCCCCAGGATACGATTACAATGAGCAGTTCTTC
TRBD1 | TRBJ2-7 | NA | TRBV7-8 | CASSLPGQGAYEQYF | TGTGCCAGCAGCTTACCGGGACAGGGAGCCTACGAGCAGTACTTC
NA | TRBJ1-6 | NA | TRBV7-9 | CASSPREGGNSPLHF | TGTGCCAGCAGCCCCCGGGAGGGCGGGAATTCACCCCTCCACTTT
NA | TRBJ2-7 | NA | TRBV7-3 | CASSLNSGPGYEQYF | TGTGCCAGCAGCTTAAATTCAGGGCCTGGCTACGAGCAGTACTTC
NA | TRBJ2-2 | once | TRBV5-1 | CASSQRGGDRGNTGELFF | TGCGCCAGCAGCCAACGAGGAGGGGATCGAGGTAACACCGGGGAGCTGTTTTTT
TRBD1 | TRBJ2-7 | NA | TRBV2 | CASKDRGLYEQYF | TGTGCCAGCAAGGACAGGGGACTCTACGAGCAGTACTTC
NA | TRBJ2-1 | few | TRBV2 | CASVRGTYNEQFF | TGTGCCAGCGTGCGGGGCACCTACAATGAGCAGTTCTTC
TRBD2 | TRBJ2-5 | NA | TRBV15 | CATSRLAGGETQYF | TGTGCCACCAGCAGGTTAGCGGGTGGAGAGACCCAGTACTTC
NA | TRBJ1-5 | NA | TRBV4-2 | CASSQDFGAGNQPQHF | TGTGCCAGCAGCCAAGATTTTGGAGCGGGCAATCAGCCCCAGCATTTT
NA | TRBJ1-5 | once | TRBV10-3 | CAISDRMLEQPQHF | TGTGCCATCAGCGACAGGATGCTAGAGCAGCCCCAGCATTTT
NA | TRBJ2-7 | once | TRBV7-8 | CASSTRDRPYEQYF | TGTGCCAGCAGCACGCGGGACAGACCCTACGAGCAGTACTTC
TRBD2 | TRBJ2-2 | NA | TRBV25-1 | CASSDWGGRTGELFF | TGTGCCAGCAGTGACTGGGGCGGGAGGACCGGGGAGCTGTTTTTT
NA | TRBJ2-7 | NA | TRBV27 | CASSHRVAYEQYF | TGTGCCAGCAGTCACAGGGTCGCCTACGAGCAGTACTTC
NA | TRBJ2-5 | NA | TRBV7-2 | CASSLFRGRETQYF | TGTGCCAGCAGCTTATTTCGGGGTAGGGAGACCCAGTACTTC
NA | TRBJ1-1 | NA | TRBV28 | CASSLYRMNTEAFF | TGTGCCAGCAGTTTATATCGTATGAACACTGAAGCTTTCTTT
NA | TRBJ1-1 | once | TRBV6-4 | CATPRGASNTEAFF | TGTGCCACTCCCCGGGGAGCATCGAACACTGAAGCTTTCTTT
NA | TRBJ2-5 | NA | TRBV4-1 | CASSQGLAERAPREETQYF | TGCGCCAGCAGCCAAGGTTTGGCCGAGCGGGCCCCCCGAGAGGAGACCCAGTACTTC
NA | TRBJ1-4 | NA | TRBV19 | CASSKRGEEKLFF | TGTGCCAGTAGTAAGCGGGGGGAGGAAAAACTGTTTTTT
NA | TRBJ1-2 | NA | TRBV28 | CASSLGQLYGYTF | TGTGCCAGCAGTTTGGGGCAGCTATATGGCTACACCTTC
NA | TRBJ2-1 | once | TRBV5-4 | CASSGAGSYNEQFF | TGTGCCAGCTCAGGCGCGGGCTCCTACAATGAGCAGTTCTTC
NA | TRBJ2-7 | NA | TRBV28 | CASSFGRGYEQYF | TGTGCCAGCAGTTTCGGCCGGGGCTACGAGCAGTACTTC
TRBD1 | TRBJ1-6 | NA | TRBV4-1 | CASSHQGTGAGSPLHF | TGCGCCAGCAGCCACCAGGGGACAGGGGCTGGATCACCCCTCCACTTT
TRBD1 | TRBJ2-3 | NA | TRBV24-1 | CATSDWGQGRYTDTQYF | TGTGCCACCAGTGATTGGGGACAGGGCCGATACACAGATACGCAGTATTTT
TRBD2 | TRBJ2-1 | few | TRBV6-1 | CASSETSVQSWNEQFF | TGTGCCAGCAGTGAAACTAGCGTCCAATCGTGGAATGAGCAGTTCTTC
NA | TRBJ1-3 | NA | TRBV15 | CATSINRGASGNTIYF | TGTGCCACCAGCATAAACCGGGGGGCTTCTGGAAACACCATATATTTT
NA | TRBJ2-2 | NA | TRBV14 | CASSYQGWYTGELFF | TGTGCCAGCAGCTACCAGGGGTGGTACACCGGGGAGCTGTTTTTT
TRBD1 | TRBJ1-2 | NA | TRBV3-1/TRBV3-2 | CASSQNDRVGYGYTF | TGTGCCAGCAGCCAGAACGACAGGGTTGGCTATGGCTACACCTTC
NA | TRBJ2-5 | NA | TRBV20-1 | CSVRAQETQYF | TGCAGTGTCAGGGCTCAAGAGACCCAGTACTTC
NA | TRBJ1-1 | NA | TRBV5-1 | CASSMDTNTEAFF | TGCGCCAGCAGCATGGACACCAACACTGAAGCTTTCTTT
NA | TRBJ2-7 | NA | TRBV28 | CASSLGGGRVYF | TGTGCCAGCAGTTTAGGCGGGGGCCGGGTGTACTTC
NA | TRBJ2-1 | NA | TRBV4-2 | CASSPLLGGMYNEQFF | TGTGCCAGCAGCCCCCTCTTGGGGGGTATGTACAATGAGCAGTTCTTC
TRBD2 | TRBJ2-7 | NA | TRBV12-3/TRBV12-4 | CASRAGLVYEQYF | TGTGCCAGCAGGGCGGGACTAGTCTACGAGCAGTACTTC
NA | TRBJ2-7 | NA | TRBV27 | CASRTANSYEQYF | TGTGCCAGCAGGACAGCCAACTCCTACGAGCAGTACTTC
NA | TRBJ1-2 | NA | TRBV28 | CASSAYRVGYGYTF | TGTGCCAGCAGTGCTTACAGGGTGGGCTATGGCTACACCTTC
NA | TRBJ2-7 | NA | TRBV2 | CASSEVVEGTMYF | TGTGCCAGCAGTGAGGTAGTTGAGGGTACCATGTACTTC
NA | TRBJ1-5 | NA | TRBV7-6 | CASSLGEAGLQPQHF | TGTGCCAGCAGCTTAGGGGAGGCCGGTCTTCAGCCCCAGCATTTT
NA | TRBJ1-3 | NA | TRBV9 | CASARYSGNTIYF | TGTGCCAGTGCGCGGTACTCTGGAAACACCATATATTTT
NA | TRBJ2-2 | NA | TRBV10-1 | CASSQEVGELFF | TGCGCCAGCAGTCAGGAGGTCGGGGAGCTGTTTTTT